One sample yielded the 28 T cell receptor beta chains listed below, sequenced in a study of cytomegalovirus exposure and HLA in healthy donors. The PCR contained 60 Vbeta and 13 Jbeta primers. Clones were read by immunoSEQ multiplex PCR, and TCRdb kept only the in-frame ones, dropping some. Among about 150,000 clones listed, approximately 60% were seen once. The sequencing sample was made of PBMCs. All receptors derive from a woman aged 55-69 years in good health and CMV-seropositive.

The CDR3 sequence is CASSPRRSGSSYEQYF. The CDR3 nucleotides are TGTGCCAGCTCACCACGTCGAAGCGGTAGCTCCTACGAGCAGTACTTC. This chain connects TRBV18 to TRBJ2-7; the D gene is possibly TRBD2 (5 bases). Germline values: CDR1 KGHSH, CDR2 LQKENI. V gave up 1 base and J gave up 0 bases, with 13 bases separating them. This CDR3 has 16 amino acids.

The chain uses TRBV7-9 and TRBJ2-2; 13 bases align to TRBD2. The CDR3 has 16 amino acids. Trimming took 5 bases from V and 5 from J; bases not matched to a gene: 5. CDR1 is SEHNR, CDR2 FQNEAQ, per germline (reference sequence). CDR3 loop: CASSVGLAGETGELFF. The DNA of the CDR3 is TGTGCCAGCAGCGTAGGACTAGCGGGAGAGACCGGGGAGCTGTTTTTT.

The chain joins TRBV5-1 to TRBJ2-6; possibly TRBD1 for D (6 bases). Germline loops: CDR1 SGHRS, CDR2 YFSETQ. The CDR3 consists of 16 residues. V gave up 4 bases and J gave up 1 base, with 12 bases separating them. The CDR3 bases are TGCGCCAGCAGCGGGGCAGGGGCATCTGGGGCCAACGTCCTGACTTTC. It is translated as CASSGAGASGANVLTF.

The chain is built from TRBV9 and TRBJ2-3; tentative D call: TRBD1 (5 bases). Germline V gene data show CDR1 as SGDLS and CDR2 as YYNGEE. Trimming removed 1 base at V and 1 base at J, with 7 bases between. The CDR3 is made up of 14 amino acids. In nucleotides, the CDR3 is TGTGCCAGCAGCGTAAAGACAGGCACAGATACGCAGTATTTT. It translates to CASSVKTGTDTQYF.

V usage is TRBV2 and J usage is TRBJ1-1, with D possibly matching TRBD1 (6 bases). The CDR3 is made up of 14 amino acids. Trimming stripped 4 bases from V and 1 base from J, with 10 bases between. Germline CDR1 SNHLY, CDR2 FYNNEI. CDR3 bases: TGTGCCAGCAGTGCGAGGACAGCGAACACTGAAGCTTTCTTT. Translating gives CASSARTANTEAFF. The full variable domain, completed using reference TRBV2 and TRBJ1-1, is EPEVTQTPSHQVTQMGQEVILRCVPISNHLYFYWYRQILGQKVEFLVSFYNNEISEKSEIFDDQFSVERPDGSNFTLKIRSTKLEDSAMYFCASSARTANTEAFFGQGTRLTVV.

The V call is TRBV14, the J call TRBJ2-5, with a possible D match to TRBD2 (6 bases). Germline CDR1 is SGHDN and CDR2 is FVKESK. V was trimmed by 4 bases and J by 7 bases, leaving 19 bases between them. The CDR3 totals 15 residues. The CDR3 protein is CASSPNPGEPGTQYF. The DNA of the CDR3 is TGTGCCAGCAGCCCCAATCCGGGGGAACCGGGGACCCAGTACTTC.

By proportion, this clone is medium-sized (0.01 to 0.1%). This chain connects TRBV5-1 to TRBJ2-7, with 10 positions matching TRBD2. With 0 bases clipped from V and 4 bases from J, the junction kept 4 bases outside the gene matches. Germline V lookup: CDR1 SGHRS, CDR2 YFSETQ. This CDR3 contains 15 residues. The CDR3 loop is CASSLGLAGRYEQYF. CDR3 bases: TGCGCCAGCAGCTTGGGACTAGCGGGTCGGTACGAGCAGTACTTC.

The CDR3 region has the DNA TGTGCCAGTAGTTCGGGAGACGCCAAAAACATTCAGTACTTC. As protein: CASSSGDAKNIQYF. The chain has TRBV19 and TRBJ2-4, with a weak D call TRBD2 (6 bases). The germline V gene encodes CDR1 LNHDA and CDR2 SQIVND (reference sequence). The V gene lost 5 bases and the J gene lost 1 base, with 9 bases spanning the gap. The CDR3 spans 14 residues.

CDR3 region: CASSEGSSAVEETQYF. CDR3 coding DNA: TGTGCCAGCAGTGAAGGGAGTTCTGCGGTAGAAGAGACCCAGTACTTC. The rearrangement joins TRBV25-1 to TRBJ2-5; possible D gene TRBD2, 5 bases. Trimming pared 2 bases from V and 3 bases from J, leaving 16 bases between. CDR3 size: 16 residues. Per the germline V gene, CDR1 is MGHDK and CDR2 is SYGVNS.

This chain joins TRBV7-8 and TRBJ2-3, with 14 nucleotides matching TRBD2. Germline CDR1 reads SGHVS; CDR2 reads FQNEAQ. The junction had 8 bases not matched to a gene; V was cut back by 4 bases and J by 2 bases. The CDR3 length is 18 residues. CDR3 in DNA: TGTGCCAGCAGCTGGGAGACTAGCGGGAGGGACTACACAGATACGCAGTATTTT. The encoded protein is CASSWETSGRDYTDTQYF.

The V gene is TRBV7-9, the J gene TRBJ1-3; D ambiguous. CDR3 length equals 15 residues. CDR1 SEHNR and CDR2 FQNEAQ come from the germline V gene (reference sequence). V lost 1 base and J 0 bases, leaving 7 bases between the germline ends. CDR3 DNA: TGTGCCAGCAGCTTAGTCGGGGTCTCTGGAAACACCATATATTTT. Translation: CASSLVGVSGNTIYF. Complete variable domain (other parts from reference TRBV7-9 and TRBJ1-3): DTGVSQNPRHKITKRGQNVTFRCDPISEHNRLYWYRQTLGQGPEFLTYFQNEAQLEKSRLLSDRFSAERPKGSFSTLEIQRTEQGDSAMYLCASSLVGVSGNTIYFGEGSWLTVV.

The J gene is TRBJ2-5, the V gene TRBV6-5; TRBD2 might be the D (6 bases). With the DNA end fitting TRBJ2-7 better, the J assignment may be wrong. Germline values: CDR1 MNHEY, CDR2 SVGAGI. This CDR3 spans 14 amino acids. CDR3 protein: CASSTPGRSYEQYF. For the CDR3, the DNA is TGTGCCAGCAGTACCCCCGGGAGATCCTACGAGCAGTACTTC.

Only a few counts were recorded for this clone. The chain has TRBV6-5 and TRBJ1-1; D is ambiguous. Looked up from germline, CDR1 is MNHEY and CDR2 is SVGAGI. V dropped 4 bases and J dropped 2 bases, with 5 bases sitting between them. This CDR3 spans 12 amino acids. CDR3 sequence reads: CASSSVNTEAFF. The CDR3 nucleotides are TGTGCCAGCAGTTCAGTTAACACTGAAGCTTTCTTT.

V usage is TRBV2 and J usage is TRBJ2-3; D is unclear. Germline CDR1 SNHLY, CDR2 FYNNEI. This CDR3 is 12 amino acids long. Trimming shortened V by 4 bases and J by 5 bases, and 7 bases separated the two germline ends. The CDR3 is CASSAVLDTQYF. The CDR3 DNA reads TGTGCCAGCAGTGCTGTCCTAGATACGCAGTATTTT.

The rearrangement joins TRBV5-1 to TRBJ2-2; the D gene is possibly TRBD2 (5 bases). The CDR3 has 15 residues. Per germline, CDR1 SGHRS and CDR2 YFSETQ. V gave up 1 base and J gave up 7 bases, with 14 bases separating them. The CDR3: CASSLSRAGDGELFF. CDR3 coding DNA: TGCGCCAGCAGCTTGTCGAGGGCTGGGGACGGGGAGCTGTTTTTT.

The V and J genes are TRBV7-9 and TRBJ2-5; tentative D call: TRBD2 (5 bases). The germline V and J ends were trimmed by 5 bases and 5 bases, with 18 bases remaining between them. This CDR3 is 15 amino acids long. Germline lookup yields CDR1 SEHNR and CDR2 FQNEAQ (reference sequence). The CDR3 DNA is TGTGCCAGCAGCGAAATGGGGTTGGTAGCGGAGACCCAGTACTTC. Its translation: CASSEMGLVAETQYF. Drawing the rest from reference TRBV7-9 and TRBJ2-5, the complete variable domain is DTGVSQNPRHKITKRGQNVTFRCDPISEHNRLYWYRQTLGQGPEFLTYFQNEAQLEKSRLLSDRFSAERPKGSFSTLEIQRTEQGDSAMYLCASSEMGLVAETQYFGPGTRLLVL.

The chain is built from TRBV7-2 and TRBJ2-5; TRBD2 aligns across 9 bases. The DNA end favors TRBJ2-7, so the J call may be wrong. CDR1 is SGHTA and CDR2 is FQGNSA in the germline V gene. The CDR3 sequence is 15 residues long. The CDR3 DNA is TGTGCCAGCAGCTCTCGACTAGCGGCCTCCTACGAGCAGTACTTC. Translation: CASSSRLAASYEQYF.

This chain joins TRBV7-2 and TRBJ1-4, with 8 bases identical to TRBD1. In germline, CDR1 is SGHTA, CDR2 FQGNSA. This CDR3 is 15 amino acids long. The V and J ends lost 2 bases and 10 bases, in that order; junction bases with no gene match: 9. Written as DNA, the CDR3 is TGTGCCAGCAGCTTACTCGGGACAGGTCATGGAAAACTGTTTTTT. Translation gives CASSLLGTGHGKLFF.

Remarks on this clone: At one of its ends the junction is not consistent with the germline gene, which may arise from a read error. The V and J genes are TRBV6-5 and TRBJ2-5; 11 nucleotides line up with TRBD1. This CDR3 region has 15 residues. The germline gives CDR1 MNHEY, CDR2 SVGAGI. DNA of the CDR3: TGTGCCAGCAGTGGACAGGGGGCGCAAGGGGAGACCCGGTACTTC. This sequence encodes CASSGQGAQGETRYF.

This chain joins TRBV10-1 and TRBJ2-5, with TRBD1 matching over 8 bases. This CDR3 has 13 amino acids. V was pared by 8 bases and J by 5 bases, with 7 bases of the junction left unmatched. The germline CDR1 and CDR2 sequences are WNHNN and SYGVQD (reference sequence). In DNA form, the CDR3 reads TGCGCCAGCTCAGGGGGCGTAGGTGAGACCCAGTACTTC. Amino acid sequence: CASSGGVGETQYF.

The chain joins TRBV11-3 to TRBJ1-3, with 9 nucleotides matching TRBD1. The CDR3 has 17 amino acids. With 3 bases clipped from V and 7 bases from J, the junction kept 13 bases outside the gene matches. In germline, CDR1 is SGHNT, CDR2 YENEEA. The CDR3 is CASSLRDRVYMLNTIYF. CDR3 DNA: TGTGCCAGCAGCTTGCGGGACAGGGTCTATATGTTGAACACCATATATTTT.

The chain employs TRBV27 and TRBJ2-3; D is possibly TRBD2 (5 bases). This CDR3 spans 15 amino acids. CDR1 and CDR2 from the germline V gene are MNHEY and SMNVEV (reference sequence). Trimming removed 6 bases from V and 4 bases from J, with 17 bases in between. CDR3 DNA sequence: TGTGCCAGCAGCCTTACCTGGACTTTCGCAGATACGCAGTATTTT. This sequence encodes CASSLTWTFADTQYF.

The chain links TRBV6-1 to TRBJ1-2; 9 nucleotides align to TRBD1. Trimming at V came to 2 bases and at J to 1 base, leaving 8 bases not matched to a gene. Germline assignment: CDR1 MNHNS and CDR2 SASEGT. The CDR3 runs 17 residues. CDR3 DNA sequence: TGTGCCAGCAGTGAATTCTTTGGGACAGGGTTTAACTATGGCTACACCTTC. It translates to CASSEFFGTGFNYGYTF.

The gene calls are TRBV19 and TRBJ1-1; D is unclear. CDR1 and CDR2 from the germline V gene are LNHDA and SQIVND (reference sequence). Trimming took 9 bases from V and 6 from J, leaving 11 bases between them. The CDR3 is made up of 11 amino acids. CDR3 DNA sequence: TGTGCCAGCCATCTCGGGGCTGAAGCTTTCTTT. Its protein product is CASHLGAEAFF.

This clone was seen just once. The same CDR3 is also encoded by other DNA sequences in this sample. This chain connects TRBV7-9 to TRBJ1-1; 11 bases line up with TRBD1. The CDR3 has 15 amino acids. Germline CDR1 SEHNR, CDR2 FQNEAQ (reference sequence). V was clipped by 5 bases and J by 8 bases; unmatched bases: 10. CDR3 amino acids: CASSARDRGTTEAFF. As DNA, the CDR3 is TGTGCCAGCAGCGCTAGGGACAGGGGGACGACCGAAGCTTTCTTT. The full variable domain, in which reference TRBV7-9 and TRBJ1-1 provide the parts outside the CDR3, is DTGVSQNPRHKITKRGQNVTFRCDPISEHNRLYWYRQTLGQGPEFLTYFQNEAQLEKSRLLSDRFSAERPKGSFSTLEIQRTEQGDSAMYLCASSARDRGTTEAFFGQGTRLTVV.

The CDR3 loop is CASSLDRGATDTQYF. CDR3 sequence (DNA): TGCGCCAGCAGCTTAGACAGGGGGGCCACAGATACGCAGTATTTT. This chain uses TRBV5-1 with TRBJ2-3, with 9 positions matching TRBD1. Unmatched junction bases numbered 3, after V lost 2 bases and J lost 2 bases. The CDR3 covers 15 residues. From germline, CDR1 is SGHRS and CDR2 YFSETQ.

The genes are TRBV28 and TRBJ1-2; maybe TRBD1 (5 bases). CDR1 MDHEN and CDR2 SYDVKM come from the germline V gene. CDR3 size: 12 residues. Deletions cut 6 bases from V and 6 bases from J, with 11 bases between. The CDR3 nucleotides read TGTGCCAGCAGCGCCTCGGGGGATGGCTACACCTTC. Encoded protein: CASSASGDGYTF.

The gene calls are TRBV6-5 and TRBJ1-5, with 9 bases lining up with TRBD1. J was trimmed by 6 bases and V by 5 bases; bases with no gene match: 2. Germline V gene sequence: CDR1 MNHEY, CDR2 SVGAGI. The CDR3 is 13 amino acids. The CDR3 nucleotides are TGTGCCAGCAGTGGGGACAGGGCTCAGCCCCAGCATTTT. This gives the protein CASSGDRAQPQHF.